This is a list of T cell receptor beta chains from one sample in a study of vaccination and CD4 T cells after COVID-19. MiXCR, applied by TCRdb to the PCR reads, yields one record per CDR3 protein. The table records some 15,000 distinct CDR3 sequences, about four fifths of them present only once. Their antigens remain unidentified. Source: CD4+ T cells from blood, cultured in vitro, taken after SARS-CoV-2 vaccination. The receptors originated from a human donor who received a COVID-19 vaccine. CDR3s include the opening cysteine and the closing phenylalanine or tryptophan. The D gene is left open where the match is weak. Part of the rows lack a size; the others show once, few, many or a class for expanded clones.

CDR3 protein	CDR3 DNA	V gene	J gene	D gene	clone size
CASSPQGTGITPKETQYF	TGTGCCAGCAGTCCCCAAGGGACAGGGATCACCCCAAAAGAGACCCAGTACTTC	TRBV27	TRBJ2-5	TRBD1	-
CASSLNVGVGTQYF	TGTGCCAGCAGCTTAAACGTAGGGGTCGGGACCCAGTACTTC	TRBV7-3	TRBJ2-5	-	-
CASSQQVQETQYF	TGTGCCAGTAGTCAACAGGTCCAAGAGACCCAGTACTTC	TRBV19	TRBJ2-5	-	-
CASSFGSGPQETQYF	TGCGCCAGCAGCTTTGGTAGCGGGCCTCAAGAGACCCAGTACTTC	TRBV5-1	TRBJ2-5	TRBD2	-
CASSVVTGRAQDTQYF	TGCGCCAGCAGTGTTGTGACAGGGCGAGCTCAAGATACGCAGTATTTT	TRBV10-2	TRBJ2-3	TRBD1	-
CASSRTGTRYGYTF	TGTGCCAGCAGCCGAACCGGGACTCGATATGGCTACACCTTC	TRBV12-3/TRBV12-4	TRBJ1-2	-	few
CASRDLADQETQYF	TGTGCCAGTAGAGATCTAGCGGACCAAGAGACCCAGTACTTC	TRBV19	TRBJ2-5	TRBD2	-
CASGTGPNEKLFF	TGTGCCAGCGGGACAGGTCCTAATGAAAAACTGTTTTTT	TRBV7-8	TRBJ1-4	TRBD1	-
CAWSAGYPTYPGYTF	TGTGCCTGGAGTGCAGGCTACCCCACTTATCCTGGCTACACCTTC	TRBV30	TRBJ1-2	-	-
CAWKRLAGGQTSDTQYF	TGTGCCTGGAAGCGGCTAGCGGGGGGGCAGACCTCAGATACGCAGTATTTT	TRBV30	TRBJ2-3	TRBD2	-
CASSQDLRRTSKYSNQPQHF	TGCGCCAGCAGTCAGGACCTACGTCGCACCTCCAAATATAGCAATCAGCCCCAGCATTTT	TRBV23-1	TRBJ1-5	-	-
CASRAGGSGNTIYF	TGTGCCAGCAGGGCAGGGGGAAGTGGAAACACCATATATTTT	TRBV6-1	TRBJ1-3	TRBD1	-
CASSESGTENEKLFF	TGCGCCAGCAGTGAGTCCGGGACAGAGAATGAAAAACTGTTTTTT	TRBV10-1	TRBJ1-4	TRBD1	-
CSAPRSMSYGYTF	TGCAGTGCTCCCCGATCCATGTCCTATGGCTACACCTTC	TRBV20-1	TRBJ1-2	-	-
CASSETRTSGEQFF	TGTGCCAGCAGCGAGACACGGACTAGCGGGGAGCAGTTCTTC	TRBV6-1	TRBJ2-1	TRBD2	-
CASSLVMGGESTEAFF	TGTGCCAGCAGCTTGGTGATGGGGGGCGAGTCCACTGAAGCTTTCTTT	TRBV5-4	TRBJ1-1	-	-
CSANEGGADADTQYF	TGCAGTGCTAACGAAGGGGGGGCCGACGCAGATACGCAGTATTTT	TRBV20-1	TRBJ2-3	-	once
CSARSWQGDHEQYF	TGCAGTGCTAGATCGTGGCAGGGGGACCACGAGCAGTACTTC	TRBV20-1	TRBJ2-7	TRBD1	-
CASIDRVGDTQYF	TGTGCCAGCATCGACAGGGTGGGGGATACGCAGTATTTT	TRBV5-4	TRBJ2-3	TRBD1	-
CASSASQGDASPLHF	TGTGCCAGCAGTGCATCACAGGGGGATGCTTCACCCCTCCACTTT	TRBV6-1	TRBJ1-6	TRBD1	-
CASTPYAKGSEAFF	TGTGCCAGCACCCCGTACGCTAAGGGCTCTGAAGCTTTCTTT	TRBV2	TRBJ1-1	-	-
CASSKTGTGKDQPQHF	TGTGCCAGTAGCAAAACCGGGACAGGGAAGGATCAGCCCCAGCATTTT	TRBV19	TRBJ1-5	TRBD1	once
CASSSGTGGNSPLHF	TGTGCCAGCAGCTCAGGGACAGGGGGGAATTCACCCCTCCACTTT	TRBV11-3	TRBJ1-6	TRBD1	-
CASSTPGVASPLHF	TGCGCCAGCAGCACTCCGGGGGTTGCTTCACCCCTCCACTTT	TRBV5-1	TRBJ1-6	-	-
CASSVAAGEPYEQYF	TGTGCCAGCAGCGTAGCCGCAGGGGAGCCCTACGAGCAGTACTTC	TRBV9	TRBJ2-7	-	-
CASSQGSGEETQYF	TGCGCCAGCAGCCAAGGGAGTGGGGAGGAGACCCAGTACTTC	TRBV4-1	TRBJ2-5	-	once
CASSLMSGQPQHF	TGTGCCAGCAGCCTTATGAGCGGTCAGCCCCAGCATTTT	TRBV6-1	TRBJ1-5	-	-
CASSDPFRTAYNEQFF	TGTGCCAGCAGCGACCCCTTTCGGACAGCTTACAATGAGCAGTTCTTC	TRBV6-2/TRBV6-3	TRBJ2-1	-	medium-sized
CASSFGTGGNQPQHF	TGCGCCAGCAGCTTCGGGACAGGGGGCAATCAGCCCCAGCATTTT	TRBV5-1	TRBJ1-5	TRBD1	-
CSARRKRGGSYEQYF	TGCAGTGCTAGAAGGAAGCGGGGGGGCTCCTACGAGCAGTACTTC	TRBV20-1	TRBJ2-7	TRBD2	-
CATSRDQGARAFF	TGTGCCACCAGCAGAGATCAGGGGGCAAGGGCTTTCTTT	TRBV15	TRBJ1-1	TRBD1	-
CASRELANTDTQYF	TGTGCCAGCAGGGAACTAGCAAACACAGATACGCAGTATTTT	TRBV2	TRBJ2-3	-	once
CSAYLTRRLGTDTQYF	TGCAGTGCGTACCTCACAAGGAGATTAGGCACAGATACGCAGTATTTT	TRBV20-1	TRBJ2-3	-	-
CASSAAGQETQYF	TGTGCCAGCAGCGCCGCGGGACAAGAGACCCAGTACTTC	TRBV9	TRBJ2-5	-	-
CASSLSVPGLITDTQYF	TGTGCCAGCAGTTTATCTGTGCCGGGACTCATCACAGATACGCAGTATTTT	TRBV27	TRBJ2-3	-	-
CASSFNRGEGGYTF	TGTGCCAGCAGTTTTAACAGGGGGGAAGGTGGCTACACCTTC	TRBV27	TRBJ1-2	TRBD1	once
CASSLVPGRISTSTDTQYF	TGTGCCAGCAGCTTAGTTCCGGGGAGGATATCTACTAGCACAGATACGCAGTATTTT	TRBV7-6	TRBJ2-3	-	-
CASSDSNEQFF	TGTGCCAGCAGTGATAGCAATGAGCAGTTCTTC	TRBV2	TRBJ2-1	-	few
CASSFAPGTAYGYTF	TGTGCCAGCAGCTTCGCCCCCGGGACAGCCTATGGCTACACCTTC	TRBV7-2	TRBJ1-2	TRBD1	once
CSARVEGGGSEQYF	TGCAGTGCTAGAGTAGAGGGGGGCGGGTCCGAGCAGTACTTC	TRBV20-1	TRBJ2-7	-	-
CAWSLRGNQPQHF	TGTGCCTGGAGTTTAAGGGGCAATCAGCCCCAGCATTTT	TRBV30	TRBJ1-5	-	once